The rows below give T cell receptor beta chains drawn from one sample of a study of blood T cell repertoires in COVID-19. Some clones are missing from TCRdb's copy, which holds only in-frame ones; the method was immunoSEQ multiplex PCR. Of more than 250,000 clones in the sample, around 89% were seen once. The sequenced sample consisted of PBMCs or T cells enriched from blood (not recorded which). Receptor source: a woman in her thirties or forties with acute COVID-19. Both conserved end residues are trimmed from each CDR3. The size field is filled for only some rows; it gives once, few, many or a size class.

j_call: TRBJ2-7
cdr3_length: 13
v_call: TRBV28
clone_size: .
cdr3_aa: ASRGGTSGAYEQY

j_call: TRBJ2-5
cdr3_length: 13
v_call: TRBV11-2
clone_size: .
cdr3_aa: ASSFWAGKQETQY

j_call: TRBJ2-1
cdr3_length: 13
v_call: TRBV19
clone_size: .
cdr3_aa: ASSRGQGIPNEQF

j_call: TRBJ1-1
cdr3_length: 10
v_call: TRBV5-1
clone_size: .
cdr3_aa: ASKEADTEAF

j_call: TRBJ1-6
cdr3_length: 11
v_call: TRBV12-3/TRBV12-4
clone_size: .
cdr3_aa: ASTWTYNSPLH

j_call: TRBJ2-3
cdr3_length: 12
v_call: TRBV2
clone_size: once
cdr3_aa: ATRRTGVTDTQY

j_call: TRBJ1-2
cdr3_length: 10
v_call: TRBV28
clone_size: .
cdr3_aa: ASSWTGYGYT

j_call: TRBJ2-7
cdr3_length: 11
v_call: TRBV7-9
clone_size: .
cdr3_aa: ASIPDSSYEQY

j_call: TRBJ1-5
cdr3_length: 11
v_call: TRBV19
clone_size: .
cdr3_aa: ASRGQFNQPQH

j_call: TRBJ2-7
cdr3_length: 11
v_call: TRBV2
clone_size: once
cdr3_aa: ASSAEASYEQY

j_call: TRBJ2-1
cdr3_length: 18
v_call: TRBV11-2
clone_size: .
cdr3_aa: ASSLELGRGRQLGGNEQF

j_call: TRBJ1-5
cdr3_length: 17
v_call: TRBV7-9
clone_size: .
cdr3_aa: ASSLGGATGGWSNQPQH

j_call: TRBJ2-1
cdr3_length: 13
v_call: TRBV2
clone_size: .
cdr3_aa: ASKFGTNSYNEQF

j_call: TRBJ2-3
cdr3_length: 15
v_call: TRBV7-9
clone_size: once
cdr3_aa: ASSFAQGTDSTDTQY

j_call: TRBJ2-1
cdr3_length: 12
v_call: TRBV7-2
clone_size: .
cdr3_aa: ASSYRSSYNEQF

j_call: TRBJ1-4
cdr3_length: 12
v_call: TRBV2
clone_size: .
cdr3_aa: ASSPRGGDEKLF

j_call: TRBJ1-1
cdr3_length: 13
v_call: TRBV5-4
clone_size: .
cdr3_aa: ASRRGGEGGTEAF